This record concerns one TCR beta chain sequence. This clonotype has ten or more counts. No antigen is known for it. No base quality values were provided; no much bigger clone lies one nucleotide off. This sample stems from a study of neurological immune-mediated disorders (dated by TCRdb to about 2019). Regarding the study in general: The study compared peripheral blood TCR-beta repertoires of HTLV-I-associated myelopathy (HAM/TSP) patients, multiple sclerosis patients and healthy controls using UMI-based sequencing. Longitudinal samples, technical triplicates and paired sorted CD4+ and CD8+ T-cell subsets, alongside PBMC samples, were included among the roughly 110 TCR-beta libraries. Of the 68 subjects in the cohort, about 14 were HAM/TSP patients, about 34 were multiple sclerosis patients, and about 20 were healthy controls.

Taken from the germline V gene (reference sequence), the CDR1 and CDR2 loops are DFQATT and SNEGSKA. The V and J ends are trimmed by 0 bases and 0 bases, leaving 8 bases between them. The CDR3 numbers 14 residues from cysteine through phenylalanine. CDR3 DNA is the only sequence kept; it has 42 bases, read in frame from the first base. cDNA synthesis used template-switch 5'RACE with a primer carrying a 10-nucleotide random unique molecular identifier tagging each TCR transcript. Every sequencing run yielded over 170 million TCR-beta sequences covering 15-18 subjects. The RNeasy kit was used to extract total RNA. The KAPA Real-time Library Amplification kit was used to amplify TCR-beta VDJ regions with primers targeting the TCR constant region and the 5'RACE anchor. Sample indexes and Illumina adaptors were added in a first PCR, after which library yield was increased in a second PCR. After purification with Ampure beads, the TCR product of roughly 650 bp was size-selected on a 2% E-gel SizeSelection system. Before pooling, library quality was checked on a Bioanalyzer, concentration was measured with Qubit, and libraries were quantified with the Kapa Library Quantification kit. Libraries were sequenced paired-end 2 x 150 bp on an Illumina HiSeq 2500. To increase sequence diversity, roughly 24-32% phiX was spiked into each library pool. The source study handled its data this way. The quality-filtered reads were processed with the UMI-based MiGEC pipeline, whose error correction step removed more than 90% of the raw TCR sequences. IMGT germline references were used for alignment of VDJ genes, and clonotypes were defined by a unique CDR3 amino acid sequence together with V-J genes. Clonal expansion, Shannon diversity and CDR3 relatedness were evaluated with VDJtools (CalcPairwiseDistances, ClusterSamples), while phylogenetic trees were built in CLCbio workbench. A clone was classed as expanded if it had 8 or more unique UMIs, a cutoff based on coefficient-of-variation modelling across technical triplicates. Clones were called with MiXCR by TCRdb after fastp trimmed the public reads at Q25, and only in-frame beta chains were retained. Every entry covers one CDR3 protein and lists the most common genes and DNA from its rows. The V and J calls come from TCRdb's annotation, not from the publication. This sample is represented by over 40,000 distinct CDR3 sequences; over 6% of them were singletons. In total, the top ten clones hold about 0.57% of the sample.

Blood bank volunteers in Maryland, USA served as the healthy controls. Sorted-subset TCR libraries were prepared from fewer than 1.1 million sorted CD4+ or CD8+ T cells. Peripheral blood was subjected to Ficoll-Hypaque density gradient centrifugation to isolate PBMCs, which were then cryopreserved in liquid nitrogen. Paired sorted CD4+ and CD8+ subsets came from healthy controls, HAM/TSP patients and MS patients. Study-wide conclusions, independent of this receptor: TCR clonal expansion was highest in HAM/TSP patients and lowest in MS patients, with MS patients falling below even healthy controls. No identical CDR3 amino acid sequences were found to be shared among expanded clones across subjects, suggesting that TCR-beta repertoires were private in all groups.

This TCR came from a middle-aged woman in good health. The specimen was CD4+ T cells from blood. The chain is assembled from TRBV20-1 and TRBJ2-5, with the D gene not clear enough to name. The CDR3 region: CSAREDLYQETQYF. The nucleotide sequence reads TGCAGTGCTAGAGAAGACCTGTACCAAGAGACCCAGTACTTC.